A selection of T cell receptor beta chains follows, all from one sample in a study of T-cell memory formation after mild COVID-19. From the 5' RACE reads, TCRdb called clonotypes with MiXCR, one entry per CDR3 protein. The repertoire has some 180,000 distinct CDR3 sequences, 13% of them found once; the top ten carry 2.5% to 3.5%. Sequenced: PBMCs or a T cell subset sorted from them (not recorded which). Receptor source: a man between 18 and 35 years old who had mild COVID-19 (a few samples of this study predate the infection). Cell type and time point are not known. The CDR3 runs from the conserved cysteine through the conserved F or W. D genes are given only for firm matches. Size is stated for part of the rows, as once, few or many counts, or as a class when the clone is expanded.

j_gene: TRBJ1-1; abundance: .; v_gene: TRBV7-8; d_gene: TRBD1; CDR3nt: TGTGCCAGCAGCTTACCGGGACAGGGGGCAACCAGGGCTTTCTTT; CDR3aa: CASSLPGQGATRAFF
j_gene: TRBJ1-5; abundance: few; v_gene: TRBV20-1; d_gene: .; CDR3nt: TGCAGTGCTAGCCCGAATCGGCAGCCCCAGCATTTT; CDR3aa: CSASPNRQPQHF
j_gene: TRBJ1-5; abundance: .; v_gene: TRBV20-1; d_gene: .; CDR3nt: TGCAGTGCTAGACCCGCTGTAATCGGCAATCAGCCCCAGCATTTT; CDR3aa: CSARPAVIGNQPQHF
j_gene: TRBJ1-5; abundance: few; v_gene: TRBV12-3/TRBV12-4; d_gene: .; CDR3nt: TGTGCCAGCAGGGCCCGGGCCCAGCCCCAGCATTTT; CDR3aa: CASRARAQPQHF
j_gene: TRBJ2-5; abundance: few; v_gene: TRBV10-3; d_gene: .; CDR3nt: TGTGCCATCAGTGAGTACGGACAGCAAGAGACCCAGTACTTC; CDR3aa: CAISEYGQQETQYF
j_gene: TRBJ2-1; abundance: many; v_gene: TRBV20-1; d_gene: .; CDR3nt: TGCAGTGCTAGTAGGGACTCCAATGAGCAGTTCTTC; CDR3aa: CSASRDSNEQFF
j_gene: TRBJ1-5; abundance: .; v_gene: TRBV7-3; d_gene: .; CDR3nt: TGTGCCAGCAGCTTAACGGGAGGCCAGCCCCACCATTTT; CDR3aa: CASSLTGGQPHHF
j_gene: TRBJ1-2; abundance: .; v_gene: TRBV16; d_gene: .; CDR3nt: TGTGCCAGCAGCCAGGGGCGGGCAAACTATGGCTACACCTTC; CDR3aa: CASSQGRANYGYTF
j_gene: TRBJ2-5; abundance: .; v_gene: TRBV4-1; d_gene: .; CDR3nt: TGCGCCAGCAGCCCGACCCGGGGGACCTCAACACAAGAGACCCAGTACTTC; CDR3aa: CASSPTRGTSTQETQYF
j_gene: TRBJ2-1; abundance: .; v_gene: TRBV12-3/TRBV12-4; d_gene: TRBD1; CDR3nt: TGTGCCAGCAGTTTACCTCCGGACAGGGACTCGTACGAGCAGTTCTTC; CDR3aa: CASSLPPDRDSYEQFF
j_gene: TRBJ2-5; abundance: few; v_gene: TRBV20-1; d_gene: .; CDR3nt: TGCGGTGGGCCCCTGGGCCAAGAGACCCAGTACTTC; CDR3aa: CGGPLGQETQYF
j_gene: TRBJ1-1; abundance: few; v_gene: TRBV9; d_gene: TRBD1; CDR3nt: TGTGCCAGCAGCGTAATGACAGGGGACACTGAAGCTTTCTTT; CDR3aa: CASSVMTGDTEAFF
j_gene: TRBJ2-1; abundance: few; v_gene: TRBV6-5; d_gene: .; CDR3nt: TGTGCCAGCAGCTTCAGGGCACAAGGGGATGAGCAGTTCTTC; CDR3aa: CASSFRAQGDEQFF
j_gene: TRBJ1-1; abundance: .; v_gene: TRBV5-5; d_gene: TRBD1; CDR3nt: TGTGCCAGCAGGCAGAGACAGGGGGTCTCGGCCACTGAAGCTTTCTTT; CDR3aa: CASRQRQGVSATEAFF
j_gene: TRBJ2-3; abundance: few; v_gene: TRBV5-1; d_gene: TRBD2; CDR3nt: TGCGCCAGCAGCTTGGGCCCTCCCAGCGGGGGACATACGCAGTATTTT; CDR3aa: CASSLGPPSGGHTQYF
j_gene: TRBJ2-5; abundance: few; v_gene: TRBV9; d_gene: TRBD1; CDR3nt: TGTGCCAGCAGCGCCCGTGGGGACAGGAGAGAGACCCAGTACTTC; CDR3aa: CASSARGDRRETQYF
j_gene: TRBJ1-4; abundance: .; v_gene: TRBV7-9; d_gene: .; CDR3nt: TGTGCCAGCAGCTTACCCCGGCTGGGAACTAATGAAAAACTGTTTTTT; CDR3aa: CASSLPRLGTNEKLFF
j_gene: TRBJ1-5; abundance: few; v_gene: TRBV27; d_gene: .; CDR3nt: TGTGCCAGCAGGGTACAGACTAATCAGCCCCAGCATTTT; CDR3aa: CASRVQTNQPQHF
j_gene: TRBJ2-5; abundance: .; v_gene: TRBV29-1; d_gene: TRBD1; CDR3nt: TGCAGCGTTGTACAGGGGATCGTCGTGGAGACCCAGTACTTC; CDR3aa: CSVVQGIVVETQYF
j_gene: TRBJ2-1; abundance: .; v_gene: TRBV7-2; d_gene: .; CDR3nt: TGTGCCAGCAGCTCGCCGGAGATCTACAATGAGCAGTTCTTC; CDR3aa: CASSSPEIYNEQFF
j_gene: TRBJ2-5; abundance: once; v_gene: TRBV10-3; d_gene: .; CDR3nt: TGTGCCATCAGTGAGTTCTCAGACGACCAGTACTTC; CDR3aa: CAISEFSDDQYF
j_gene: TRBJ1-2; abundance: few; v_gene: TRBV28; d_gene: TRBD1; CDR3nt: TGTGCCAGCAGTCCCCGGGACAGGGCCCATGGCTACACCTTC; CDR3aa: CASSPRDRAHGYTF
j_gene: TRBJ2-2; abundance: .; v_gene: TRBV7-3; d_gene: TRBD1; CDR3nt: TGTGCCAGCAGCCCCTACCGGGACAGGGGGAACACCGGGGAGCTGTTTTTT; CDR3aa: CASSPYRDRGNTGELFF
j_gene: TRBJ2-1; abundance: .; v_gene: TRBV24-1; d_gene: .; CDR3nt: TGTGCCACCAGTGATGTCGGGGGTCGCAATGAGCAGTTCTTC; CDR3aa: CATSDVGGRNEQFF
j_gene: TRBJ2-7; abundance: .; v_gene: TRBV20-1; d_gene: .; CDR3nt: TGCAGTGCTAGGGACAACGAGCAGTACTTC; CDR3aa: CSARDNEQYF
j_gene: TRBJ2-3; abundance: few; v_gene: TRBV5-6; d_gene: TRBD1; CDR3nt: TGTGCCAGCAGTTCGGCCCGGGACAGGGGGCTCCCAGATACGCAGTATTTT; CDR3aa: CASSSARDRGLPDTQYF
j_gene: TRBJ2-5; abundance: few; v_gene: TRBV9; d_gene: TRBD2; CDR3nt: TGTGCCAGCAGCGTAGGGGGTAGCGGGGGCTCCCAAGAGACCCAGTACTTC; CDR3aa: CASSVGGSGGSQETQYF
j_gene: TRBJ2-3; abundance: .; v_gene: TRBV24-1; d_gene: .; CDR3nt: TGTGCCACCAGTGGGGCCGGGGAGTCCACAGATACGCAGTATTTT; CDR3aa: CATSGAGESTDTQYF